One sample yielded the 27 T cell receptor beta chains listed below, sequenced in a study of patients and donors after allogeneic stem cell transplantation (dated by TCRdb to 2018 to 2020). Preparation of the library involved RT-PCR. Sequenced on a NextSeq 550. The public reads were run again by TCRdb, first through fastp at Q25 and then through MiXCR, and only productive beta chains were kept. A single entry per CDR3 protein holds the most common genes and DNA from its merged rows. This sample comprises approximately 60,000 distinct CDR3 sequences, about 14% of them detected only once. Less than 35% of the sample lies in the top ten. The material sequenced was blood, either unsorted or a sorted T cell fraction (not recorded which). These receptors originate from a human donor who was either an allogeneic HSCT recipient or a stem cell or donor lymphocyte infusion donor (not recorded which). It is not recorded whose cells these are; they may come from a transplant donor.

Many counts were recorded for this clonotype. CDR3 sequence reads: CASSFMGQGVNEQFF. CDR3 sequence (DNA): TGTGCCAGCAGCTTCATGGGACAGGGAGTCAATGAGCAGTTCTTC. This chain joins TRBV5-5 and TRBJ2-1; 9 bases map to TRBD1. Germline assignment: CDR1 SGHKS and CDR2 YYEKEE (reference sequence). The CDR3 has 15 residues. V was pared by 2 bases and J by 6 bases, with 6 bases of the junction left unmatched.

This clonotype appeared a few times. The rearrangement uses TRBV4-2 and TRBJ2-3; D is perhaps TRBD2 (5 bases). Trimming cost V 2 bases and J 0 bases, with 18 bases left between them. The germline V gene has CDR1 LGHNA and CDR2 YNFKEQ. The CDR3 consists of 18 residues. In DNA, the CDR3 is TGTGCCAGCAGCCAATCCGAGGTCGGCGGGCATAGCACAGATACGCAGTATTTT. The encoded protein is CASSQSEVGGHSTDTQYF.

The CDR3 DNA reads as TGCAGTGCTAGCCCTACCTACGAGCAGTACTTC. Translated: CSASPTYEQYF. V gene TRBV20-1 combines with J gene TRBJ2-7; D gene ambiguous. CDR3 size: 11 residues. Trimming removed 3 bases from V and 2 bases from J, with 5 bases in between. Germline lookup yields CDR1 DFQATT and CDR2 SNEGSKA (reference sequence).

The CDR3 nucleotides are TGCAGTGCAGATAAGATCGGACTAGCGGGTGACTACCCGGCTGGAAACATTCAGTACTTC. Translation: CSADKIGLAGDYPAGNIQYF. The chain joins TRBV20-1 to TRBJ2-4, with 11 bases identical to TRBD2. CDR3 size: 20 residues. Losses at the gene ends were 6 bases for V and 6 bases for J; bases not matched to a gene: 25. Germline V CDR1 and CDR2: DFQATT, SNEGSKA (reference sequence).

The chain is built from TRBV9 and TRBJ2-7; TRBD2 aligns across 10 bases. CDR3 length: 15 residues. V trimming: 4 bases; J trimming: 3 bases; junction bases outside the gene matches: 7. The germline CDR1 and CDR2 sequences are SGDLS and YYNGEE. The CDR3 loop reads CASSRRLAGDYEQYF. DNA of the CDR3: TGTGCCAGCAGCCGACGGCTAGCGGGAGACTACGAGCAGTACTTC.

The sample holds many counts of this clonotype. The V call is TRBV6-1, the J call TRBJ1-1; unclear D gene. Deletions cut 7 bases from V and 1 base from J, with 4 bases between. CDR3 size: 11 residues. Germline values: CDR1 MNHNS, CDR2 SASEGT. The CDR3 bases are TGTGCCAGCACCGAGAACACTGAAGCTTTCTTT. This codes for CASTENTEAFF.

The V gene is TRBV20-1, the J gene TRBJ2-3; D uncertain. The ends were cut back, 6 bases at V and 0 bases at J, with 13 bases in the middle. The CDR3 consists of 14 residues. The germline V gene has CDR1 DFQATT and CDR2 SNEGSKA (reference sequence). CDR3 nucleotides: TGCAGTGCCCCGGTTGGCCTTAGCACAGATACGCAGTATTTT. This gives the protein CSAPVGLSTDTQYF.

The gene calls are TRBV28 and TRBJ2-5, with D perhaps being TRBD1 or TRBD2 (5 bases each). CDR3 length equals 13 residues. The V gene lost 0 bases and the J gene lost 5 bases, with 7 bases spanning the gap. Germline V gene data show CDR1 as MDHEN and CDR2 as SYDVKM. CDR3 in amino acids: CASSLWGVETQYF. The CDR3 bases are TGTGCCAGCAGTTTATGGGGGGTGGAGACCCAGTACTTC.

As regards this clonotype: Since the CDR3 does not end with the conserved phenylalanine or tryptophan, this likely comes from a read error. This chain links TRBV3-1 with TRBJ2-5; no clear D gene. Trimming pared 4 bases from V and 1 base from J, leaving 13 bases between. The CDR3 has 15 amino acids. The V gene's germline CDR1 is LGHDT and CDR2 YNNKEL (reference sequence). Written as DNA, the CDR3 is TGTGCCAGCAGCCCGAGAAGTCTAGTCCAAGAGACCCAGTACTCC. Protein sequence: CASSPRSLVQETQYS.

This clonotype was seen repeatedly, ten times or more. The CDR3 region is CASSLVHGQETQYF. For the CDR3, the DNA is TGTGCCAGCAGCTTGGTGCATGGCCAAGAGACCCAGTACTTC. The chain recombines TRBV5-6 with TRBJ2-5, with D uncertain. Germline lookup yields CDR1 SGHDT and CDR2 YYEEEE. The germline V and J ends were trimmed by 0 bases and 1 base, with 7 bases remaining between them. The CDR3 consists of 14 residues. Full variable domain (outside the CDR3, taken from reference TRBV5-6 and TRBJ2-5): DAGVTQSPTHLIKTRGQQVTLRCSPKSGHDTVSWYQQALGQGPQFIFQYYEEEERQRGNFPDRFSGHQFPNYSSELNVNALLLGDSALYLCASSLVHGQETQYFGPGTRLLVL.

The CDR3 nucleotides read TGTGCCTGGAGTGAAAACAATCAGCCCCAGCATTTT. It yields the protein CAWSENNQPQHF. This chain uses TRBV30 with TRBJ1-5; D gene unclear. This CDR3 region has 12 residues. V lost 1 base to trimming and J lost 3 bases, with 4 bases between them. Germline values: CDR1 GTSNPN, CDR2 SVGIG (reference sequence).

The chain has TRBV15 and TRBJ2-7; 9 bases line up with TRBD2. CDR1 LNHNV and CDR2 YYDKDF come from the germline V gene (reference sequence). Trimming at V came to 0 bases and at J to 6 bases, leaving 9 bases not matched to a gene. The CDR3 sequence is 16 residues long. The CDR3 here is CATSRDTAGGPSEQYF. In DNA form, the CDR3 reads TGTGCCACCAGCAGAGATACGGCGGGAGGGCCGTCCGAGCAGTACTTC. Filled out from reference TRBV15 and TRBJ2-7, the complete variable domain reads DAMVIQNPRYQVTQFGKPVTLSCSQTLNHNVMYWYQQKSSQAPKLLFHYYDKDFNNEADTPDNFQSRRPNTSFCFLDIRSPGLGDTAMYLCATSRDTAGGPSEQYFGPGTRLTVT.

This clonotype was seen a few times. The genes are TRBV15 and TRBJ2-5; D may be TRBD2 (6 bases). V gave up 7 bases and J gave up 2 bases, with 20 bases separating them. The CDR3 is 16 residues long. The germline gives CDR1 LNHNV, CDR2 YYDKDF (reference sequence). For the CDR3, the DNA is TGTGCCACCATAAAGGGCGGGGTTGGCCTTCAAGAGACCCAGTACTTC. Translated: CATIKGGVGLQETQYF.

On this clonotype: The junction differs from germline at one of its ends, possibly a read error. The chain links TRBV29-1 to TRBJ2-7, with D possibly being TRBD1 (6 bases). Germline V gene data show CDR1 as SQVTM and CDR2 as ANQGSEA. The CDR3 covers 10 residues. The CDR3 loop is CSVAEQGDPF. The CDR3 DNA reads as TGCAGCGTGGCGGAACAGGGAGACCCCTTC.

This clonotype was observed a handful of times. The rearrangement uses TRBV11-2 and TRBJ2-2; 9 bases fit TRBD2. The V and J ends lost 0 bases and 4 bases, in that order; junction bases with no gene match: 6. CDR3 length equals 17 residues. Per germline, CDR1 SGHAT and CDR2 FQNNGV. The CDR3 nucleotides read TGTGCCAGCAGCTTAGAAGGTGCTAGCGGGGCCACCGGGGAGCTGTTTTTT. Residues: CASSLEGASGATGELFF. The whole variable domain, filled in from reference TRBV11-2 and TRBJ2-2, reads EAGVAQSPRYKIIEKRQSVAFWCNPISGHATLYWYQQILGQGPKLLIQFQNNGVVDDSQLPKDRFSAERLKGVDSTLKIQPAKLEDSAVYLCASSLEGASGATGELFFGEGSRLTVL.

This chain joins TRBV19 and TRBJ1-1, with D uncertain. V was clipped by 4 bases and J by 0 bases, with 6 bases between them. The CDR3 totals 13 residues. In germline, CDR1 is LNHDA, CDR2 SQIVND (reference sequence). DNA of the CDR3: TGTGCCAGTAGTAAGGTGGTGAACACTGAAGCTTTCTTT. This encodes CASSKVVNTEAFF.

This clonotype was counted ten times or more. The rearrangement links TRBV12-3 or TRBV12-4 to TRBJ1-1; TRBD1 is a possible D gene (6 bases). The CDR3 is 14 amino acids. V lost 5 bases and J 2 bases, leaving 12 bases between the germline ends. The CDR3 DNA reads as TGTGCCAGCAGTCCGGACAGCTACAACACTGAAGCTTTCTTT. Translated, it gives CASSPDSYNTEAFF.

In this sample, this clonotype turned up many times. The chain is built from TRBV14 and TRBJ1-1; a weak D match, TRBD1 (5 bases). This CDR3 is 13 amino acids long. Germline lookup yields CDR1 SGHDN and CDR2 FVKESK. The V end lost 4 bases, the J end lost 2 bases, and 8 bases lay between the germline ends. CDR3 sequence reads: CASSRQINTEAFF. The CDR3 DNA is TGTGCCAGCAGCCGACAGATCAACACTGAAGCTTTCTTT.

This clonotype has just a few counts. At one end the junction does not follow the germline gene, possibly because of a read error. This chain joins TRBV7-7 and TRBJ2-2, with 7 bases that match TRBD2. There are 16 residues in the CDR3. CDR1 is SSHAT and CDR2 is FNYEAQ in the germline V gene (reference sequence). The CDR3 nucleotides are TGTGCTAGCAGCTTAAACTCCTTAGCGGGCACCGGGGAGCTGTTTTTT. Translation: CASSLNSLAGTGELFF.

The chain combines TRBV7-9 with TRBJ1-1; no clear D gene. The V gene lost 1 base and the J gene lost 1 base, with 7 bases spanning the gap. The germline V gene encodes CDR1 SEHNR and CDR2 FQNEAQ (reference sequence). This CDR3 has 14 amino acids. In nucleotides, the CDR3 is TGTGCCAGCAGCTTAGAGGTGTCGAACACTGAAGCTTTCTTT. It codes for CASSLEVSNTEAFF.

The chain joins TRBV13 to TRBJ2-7; a possible D gene is TRBD2 (6 bases). Germline V gene data show CDR1 as PRHDT and CDR2 as FYEKMQ (reference sequence). V was cut by 7 bases and J by 8 bases, with 18 bases left in between. This CDR3 has 13 amino acids. The CDR3 region has the DNA TGTGCCAGCAATCAAGCGGGCCTCGCCCAGCAGTACTTC. Its protein product is CASNQAGLAQQYF.

This clonotype was found a few times. The chain links TRBV7-9 to TRBJ1-2; D perhaps matches TRBD1 (6 bases). The CDR3 is 13 residues long. Germline-derived CDR1 and CDR2 are SEHNR and FQNEAQ (reference sequence). The ends were cut back, 5 bases at V and 4 bases at J, with 11 bases in the middle. The CDR3 sequence: CASSPKDSYGYTF. CDR3 DNA: TGTGCCAGCAGCCCCAAGGACAGCTATGGCTACACCTTC.

This clonotype was counted at least ten times. The chain uses TRBV20-1 and TRBJ1-2, with 9 bases fitting TRBD1. The CDR3 sequence is 14 residues long. Germline V CDR1 and CDR2: DFQATT, SNEGSKA (reference sequence). V shed 1 base and J 7 bases; nucleotides not matched to a gene: 7. The CDR3 coding sequence is TGCAGTGCTAGAGGACAGGGGGTCTTACTTGGCTACACCTTC. Translation: CSARGQGVLLGYTF.

The V call is TRBV7-3, the J call TRBJ2-5; 7 nucleotides line up with TRBD2. Germline V CDR1 and CDR2: SGHTA, FQGTGA. The CDR3 covers 15 residues. The J segment lost 5 bases and the V segment lost 2 bases, leaving 8 bases of the junction unmatched. The DNA of the CDR3 is TGTGCCAGCAGCTTAGGGGGGGAGCAGATGGAGACCCAGTACTTC. Translation: CASSLGGEQMETQYF.

This rearrangement joins TRBV9 to TRBJ2-2, with 7 positions matching TRBD2. The CDR3 is made up of 16 amino acids. Germline CDR1 is SGDLS and CDR2 is YYNGEE. V shed 1 base, J shed 3 bases, and the junction held 6 bases outside the gene matches. The CDR3 loop reads CASSVWPRGDTGELFF. CDR3 sequence (DNA): TGTGCCAGCAGCGTATGGCCCCGGGGGGACACCGGGGAGCTGTTTTTT.

This clonotype appeared many times. The chain links TRBV7-6 to TRBJ1-2, with D hard to call. V was clipped by 7 bases and J by 1 base, with 13 bases between them. Germline assignment: CDR1 SGHVS and CDR2 FNYEAQ. CDR3 length: 14 amino acids. The CDR3 loop is CASTNFKLNYGYTF. As DNA, the CDR3 is TGTGCCAGCACTAACTTTAAACTTAACTATGGCTACACCTTC.

A few counts support this clonotype. This rearrangement joins TRBV20-1 to TRBJ2-5, with 8 bases that match TRBD1. Losses at the gene ends were 8 bases for V and 4 bases for J; bases not matched to a gene: 9. CDR3 length: 13 residues. In germline, CDR1 is DFQATT, CDR2 SNEGSKA (reference sequence). The CDR3 nucleotides read TGCAGTCCAGGGGGCCCCGAGGGAGAGACCCAGTACTTC. Its translation is CSPGGPEGETQYF.